These T cell receptor beta chains were read from a single sample in a study of CD8+CD57+ T cells in acquired aplastic anemia. MiXCR, run by TCRdb on the reads, gives a single entry per CDR3 protein. The data show over 100,000 distinct CDR3 sequences, less than 45% seen once. Sequenced sample: sorted CD4+, CD8+, or CD8+CD57+ T cells (not recorded which) from PBMCs. All receptors derive from a human donor in good health, serving as a control. Each CDR3 is given with its conserved first and last residue. The D gene is left open where the match is weak. Rows may omit the clone size; those that give it use once, few, many or a size class.

j_call v_call cdr3_length clone_size d_call cdr3_nt cdr3_aa
TRBJ1-2 TRBV7-9 13 many NA TGTGCCAGCAGCTTATCTCTGGGCCATGGCTACACCTTC CASSLSLGHGYTF
TRBJ1-4 TRBV11-2 16 NA NA TGTGCCAGCAGCTTAGATTGGGGGCAGGCTAATGAAAAACTGTTTTTT CASSLDWGQANEKLFF
TRBJ2-5 TRBV15 14 NA NA TGTGCCACCAGCAGAGATCTAGGTCAGGAGACCCAGTACTTC CATSRDLGQETQYF
TRBJ2-2 TRBV6-1 15 many TRBD1 TGTGCCAGCAGTCGACAGGGTTCGAACACCGGGGAGCTGTTTTTT CASSRQGSNTGELFF
TRBJ2-3 TRBV12-3/TRBV12-4 13 many NA TGTGCCAGCAGTTTCAGAGGATCAGATACGCAGTATTTT CASSFRGSDTQYF
TRBJ2-3 TRBV3-1 14 many NA TGTGCCAGCAGCTCCGTGACGGACACAGATACGCAGTATTTT CASSSVTDTDTQYF
TRBJ1-5 TRBV6-1 19 few TRBD1 TGTGCCAGCAGTGAAGCTGGATCCGAGACAGGGGGTAGCAATCAGCCCCAGCATTTT CASSEAGSETGGSNQPQHF
TRBJ2-5 TRBV7-7 14 NA NA TGTGCTAGCAGCGCTACAGGGTCCGGGGAGACCCAGTACTTC CASSATGSGETQYF
TRBJ1-2 TRBV15 12 once NA TGTGCCACCAGCAGATGGGACCAGGGATACACCTTC CATSRWDQGYTF
TRBJ2-2 TRBV5-4 15 few NA TGTGCCAGCAGCCTACAGGGTCGGGACACCGGGGAGCTGTTTTTT CASSLQGRDTGELFF
TRBJ1-5 TRBV7-2 14 NA NA TGTGCCAGCAGTTGGGACACTAGCAATCAGCCCCAGCATTTT CASSWDTSNQPQHF
TRBJ1-1 TRBV9 15 NA NA TGTGCCAGCAGCGTAGGTGGGACACCAGGCACTGAAGCTTTCTTT CASSVGGTPGTEAFF
TRBJ2-5 TRBV3-1 18 NA TRBD2 TGTGCCAGCAGCGCCACACAGGGGATGGGGACTAGCGGGGAGACCCAGTACTTC CASSATQGMGTSGETQYF
TRBJ1-2 TRBV14 16 many NA TGTGCCAGCAGCCAAGTGGGGAGCAGACCCAGCTATGGCTACACCTTC CASSQVGSRPSYGYTF
TRBJ1-3 TRBV11-2 17 few NA TGTGCCAGCAGCTCCCGAGCGTGGGGGCTCTCTGGAAACACCATATATTTT CASSSRAWGLSGNTIYF
TRBJ2-7 TRBV28 16 many TRBD2 TGTGCCAGCAGCCGAGGGACTAGCGGGAGCCTGGGGGAGCAGTACTTC CASSRGTSGSLGEQYF
TRBJ2-7 TRBV10-3 9 NA NA TGTGCCATCAGTGAGTTAGCGGACTTC CAISELADF
TRBJ1-2 TRBV6-2/TRBV6-3 15 many NA TGTGCCAGCAGTTACTCCCCGGACAGAAACTATGGCTACACCTTC CASSYSPDRNYGYTF
TRBJ2-6 TRBV6-1 13 many NA TGTGCCACCTCGTTCCCTGGGGCCAACGTCCTGACTTTC CATSFPGANVLTF
TRBJ1-1 TRBV28 14 many NA TGTGCCAGCAGGTTGGGACTATCGAACACTGAAGCTTTCTTT CASRLGLSNTEAFF
TRBJ2-3 TRBV2 13 NA TRBD1 TGTGCCGGCAGTGGACAGGGCACAGATACGCAGTATTTT CAGSGQGTDTQYF
TRBJ2-5 TRBV27 14 NA NA TGTGCCAGCAGTTTATACGGCAGACAAGAGACCCAGTACTTC CASSLYGRQETQYF
TRBJ1-1 TRBV18 15 NA NA TGTGCCAGCTCCCTCGAGGGGCTGGCGGCAGGTGAAGCTTTCTTT CASSLEGLAAGEAFF